Sequencing of this T cell receptor beta chain was carried out in a study of T cell responses to AZD1222 COVID-19 vaccine. General study points: Recipients of two AZD1222 doses showed rising Spike-specific TCR breadth and depth. At baseline, seropositivity was found in only a handful of AZD1222 recipients. Donors were largely white British and mainly female; clonal diversity was possibly underestimated.

A remark on this clone: Its antigen remains unidentified.

Profiling relied on immunoSEQ multiplex PCR, and the TCRdb table lists in-frame clones only, not all of them. Among some 55,000 clones listed, more than 70% were seen once. The receptor comes from an adult in good health. The sequencing here drew on peripheral blood, taken on day 0 of AZD1222 vaccination.

CDR3: CATTGGAGANVLTF. The CDR3 nucleotides read TGTGCCACCACCGGGGGGGCTGGGGCCAACGTCCTGACTTTC. The gene calls are TRBV19 and TRBJ2-6; 8 bases fit TRBD2. Germline values: CDR1 LNHDA, CDR2 SQIVND (reference sequence). The CDR3 runs 14 residues. The ends lost 10 bases at V and 2 bases at J; junction bases unmatched: 4.